This T cell receptor (beta chain) appears in the sequencing data of a study of T cells in localized non-small cell lung cancer. Data came from immunoSEQ multiplex PCR; TCRdb stores just in-frame clones and leaves some out. The table has approximately 3,000 clones, 33% seen once. This clone came up many times. Its antigen is not known. Germline loops: CDR1 SGHNT, CDR2 YENEEA. This CDR3 is built from 14 residues. The V end lost 5 bases, the J end lost 6 bases, and 16 bases lay between the germline ends. Study outcomes and limitations: Among the tissues sampled, uninvolved adjacent lung had the highest T cell clonality, above tumor. Heterogeneity stays possible, as sequencing covered only one tumor region.

This receptor was obtained from a male donor at least 60 years old with stage I squamous cell lung carcinoma. The rearrangement links TRBV11-3 to TRBJ1-2; D gene ambiguous. The sample was normal lung tissue next to the tumor, taken before any cancer treatment. The DNA of the CDR3 is TGTGCCAGCAGCCCAAGCGAAAGGGAGGATGGCTACACCTTC. This translates into CASSPSEREDGYTF.